The 28 T cell receptor beta chains presented below share a single source sample, sequenced in a study of blood T cell repertoires in COVID-19. Using immunoSEQ multiplex PCR, the repertoire was profiled, and TCRdb retains in-frame clones only, with some absent. The data hold tens of thousands of clones, with less than 95% observed a single time. Sequencing was done on a sample of peripheral blood. The receptors stem from a woman aged 45-65 years in a cohort sampled during active COVID-19.

The chain is built from TRBV4-2 and TRBJ2-5; 15 bases line up with TRBD2. This CDR3 is built from 17 residues. The germline gives CDR1 LGHNA, CDR2 YNFKEQ. Germline trimming cut 0 bases from V and 5 bases from J; bases unmatched to any gene: 4. This CDR3 is CASSQDLGLAGGETQYF. The CDR3 coding sequence is TGTGCCAGCAGCCAAGACCTCGGACTAGCGGGGGGGGAGACCCAGTACTTC.

The chain recombines TRBV7-9 with TRBJ1-1; 8 positions match TRBD1. Germline trimming cut 1 base from V and 5 bases from J; bases unmatched to any gene: 6. The CDR3 has 15 residues. Germline V lookup: CDR1 SEHNR, CDR2 FQNEAQ (reference sequence). CDR3 loop: CASSLDPGGGTEAFF. CDR3 coding DNA: TGTGCCAGCAGCTTAGACCCAGGGGGCGGTACTGAAGCTTTCTTT.

The chain is built from TRBV28 and TRBJ2-4; 10 nucleotides line up with TRBD2. V shed 6 bases and J 7 bases; nucleotides not matched to a gene: 15. The CDR3 spans 17 residues. Germline V gene data show CDR1 as MDHEN and CDR2 as SYDVKM. CDR3 loop: CASRLARLAGGLNIQYF. DNA for the CDR3: TGTGCCAGCAGGCTCGCTCGGTTAGCGGGAGGTCTGAACATTCAGTACTTC.

The rearrangement uses TRBV7-3 and TRBJ2-3; tentatively, D is TRBD1 (6 bases). Trimming took 2 bases from V and 4 from J, leaving 19 bases between them. The germline V gene encodes CDR1 SGHTA and CDR2 FQGTGA. The CDR3 has 17 residues. This CDR3 reads CASSLAPGVGAADTQYF. The DNA for the CDR3 is TGTGCCAGCAGCTTAGCCCCCGGGGTGGGGGCCGCAGATACGCAGTATTTT.

This rearrangement joins TRBV28 to TRBJ1-4, with 10 bases lining up with TRBD1. With 6 bases clipped from V and 5 bases from J, the junction kept 3 bases outside the gene matches. The CDR3 extends over 14 amino acids. Germline V gene lookup returns CDR1 MDHEN and CDR2 SYDVKM. The CDR3 region has the DNA TGTGCCAGCAGGCCGGGACAGGGGAATGAAAAACTGTTTTTT. This gives the protein CASRPGQGNEKLFF. Together with reference TRBV28 and TRBJ1-4, the CDR3 gives the full variable domain: DVKVTQSSRYLVKRTGEKVFLECVQDMDHENMFWYRQDPGLGLRLIYFSYDVKMKEKGDIPEGYSVSREKKERFSLILESASTNQTSMYLCASRPGQGNEKLFFGSGTQLSVL.

CDR3 in DNA: TGTGCCAGCAGCTCACAAGCGGGGGTGGTCCAAGAGACCCAGTACTTC. It codes for CASSSQAGVVQETQYF. This chain uses TRBV11-2 with TRBJ2-5; 8 bases map to TRBD2. CDR1 is SGHAT, CDR2 FQNNGV, per germline. The ends lost 4 bases at V and 1 base at J; junction bases unmatched: 8. The CDR3 extends over 16 amino acids.

This rearrangement joins TRBV9 to TRBJ2-2; D gene ambiguous. The CDR3 runs 14 residues. Germline CDR1 reads SGDLS; CDR2 reads YYNGEE. Deletions cut 4 bases from V and 3 bases from J, with 10 bases between. CDR3 protein: CASSPLLHTGELFF. CDR3 nucleotides: TGTGCCAGCAGCCCTCTACTACACACCGGGGAGCTGTTTTTT.

V gene TRBV7-6 combines with J gene TRBJ2-1, with D possibly being TRBD1 (5 bases). Germline V gene data show CDR1 as SGHVS and CDR2 as FNYEAQ. This CDR3 spans 13 amino acids. V shed 5 bases and J shed 8 bases, with 13 bases lying between them. CDR3 protein: CASSARVIDEQFF. Written as DNA, the CDR3 is TGTGCCAGCAGCGCCAGGGTTATAGATGAGCAGTTCTTC.

CDR3 amino acids: CSVMIQGGGYTF. The DNA of the CDR3 is TGCAGCGTTATGATACAGGGGGGCGGCTACACCTTC. This chain uses TRBV29-1 with TRBJ1-2, with 8 bases aligning to TRBD1. This CDR3 comprises 12 residues. Germline V lookup: CDR1 SQVTM, CDR2 ANQGSEA. V shed 5 bases and J 8 bases; nucleotides not matched to a gene: 7.

The rearrangement uses TRBV4-1 and TRBJ1-3; D unresolved. Trimming took off 3 bases at V and 0 bases at J, with 9 bases between the two ends. This CDR3 spans 15 amino acids. CDR1 MGHRA and CDR2 YSYEKL come from the germline V gene. CDR3 amino acids: CASSQRVLSGNTIYF. The CDR3 coding sequence is TGCGCCAGCAGCCAGCGAGTCCTCTCTGGAAACACCATATATTTT.

V is TRBV9 and J is TRBJ2-3; D possibly corresponds to TRBD1 (6 bases). The CDR3 contains 14 residues. V lost 4 bases and J 7 bases, leaving 16 bases between the germline ends. Looked up from germline, CDR1 is SGDLS and CDR2 is YYNGEE. CDR3 bases: TGTGCCAGCAGCTTGTCAGGGGAACCGAATACGCAGTATTTT. Translated, it gives CASSLSGEPNTQYF.

The chain employs TRBV27 and TRBJ1-1, with 8 bases aligning to TRBD1. The CDR3 contains 15 residues. Trimming took 4 bases from V and 1 from J; bases not matched to a gene: 5. The germline V gene has CDR1 MNHEY and CDR2 SMNVEV (reference sequence). Written as DNA, the CDR3 is TGTGCCAGCAGTTCCCACGGGACAGGGAACACTGAAGCTTTCTTT. Translation gives CASSSHGTGNTEAFF.

This clone was counted a single time. V and J are TRBV7-8 and TRBJ1-2, with D tentatively TRBD1 (5 bases). Germline loops: CDR1 SGHVS, CDR2 FQNEAQ. V lost 0 bases to trimming and J lost 0 bases, with 14 bases between them. The CDR3 extends over 17 amino acids. In nucleotides, the CDR3 is TGTGCCAGCAGCTTAGCCCAACAGAAGGGGTCTAACTATGGCTACACCTTC. This translates into CASSLAQQKGSNYGYTF.

The CDR3 DNA follows: TGCGCCAGCACCGAGGGACAGCTCGGAAACACCATATATTTT. This gives the protein CASTEGQLGNTIYF. The J gene is TRBJ1-3, the V gene TRBV5-1, with 7 bases identical to TRBD1. The CDR3 covers 14 residues. With V trimmed by 6 bases and J by 4 bases, 7 bases remained unmatched. The V gene's germline CDR1 is SGHRS and CDR2 YFSETQ. The full variable domain, in which reference TRBV5-1 and TRBJ1-3 provide the parts outside the CDR3, is KAGVTQTPRYLIKTRGQQVTLSCSPISGHRSVSWYQQTPGQGLQFLFEYFSETQRNKGNFPGRFSGRQFSNSRSEMNVSTLELGDSALYLCASTEGQLGNTIYFGEGSWLTVV.

The rearrangement joins TRBV7-9 to TRBJ2-7, with 8 bases identical to TRBD2. The CDR3 loop spans 16 amino acids. The V and J ends lost 2 bases and 0 bases, in that order; junction bases with no gene match: 6. In germline, CDR1 is SEHNR, CDR2 FQNEAQ (reference sequence). The CDR3: CASSLPGRGSSYEQYF. CDR3 sequence (DNA): TGTGCCAGCAGCTTACCCGGGAGGGGGAGCTCCTACGAGCAGTACTTC. Full variable domain (missing parts from reference TRBV7-9 and TRBJ2-7): DTGVSQNPRHKITKRGQNVTFRCDPISEHNRLYWYRQTLGQGPEFLTYFQNEAQLEKSRLLSDRFSAERPKGSFSTLEIQRTEQGDSAMYLCASSLPGRGSSYEQYFGPGTRLTVT.

The rearrangement links TRBV28 to TRBJ1-2, with a possible D match to TRBD1 (5 bases). Trimming pared 6 bases from V and 4 bases from J, leaving 15 bases between. The CDR3 spans 14 residues. Looked up from germline, CDR1 is MDHEN and CDR2 is SYDVKM. The CDR3 region is CASSPGLTIYGYTF. For the CDR3, the DNA is TGTGCCAGCAGCCCGGGACTAACCATCTATGGCTACACCTTC.

This chain connects TRBV6-5 to TRBJ2-5; possibly TRBD2 for D (6 bases). The CDR3 loop spans 14 amino acids. V lost 4 bases, J lost 5 bases, and 14 bases lay in between. Germline V gene lookup returns CDR1 MNHEY and CDR2 SVGAGI. CDR3 amino acids: CASSLAYSGETQYF. CDR3 coding DNA: TGTGCCAGCAGTTTAGCGTACAGCGGGGAGACCCAGTACTTC.

The genes are TRBV9 and TRBJ2-1; D is possibly TRBD2 (5 bases). This CDR3 spans 17 amino acids. V shed 4 bases and J shed 0 bases, with 17 bases lying between them. The germline gives CDR1 SGDLS, CDR2 YYNGEE. The CDR3 sequence: CASSPPHTGSSYNEQFF. The CDR3 coding sequence is TGTGCCAGCAGCCCACCCCATACGGGGAGCTCCTACAATGAGCAGTTCTTC.

The gene calls are TRBV6-4 and TRBJ2-1, with D perhaps matching TRBD2 (5 bases). The CDR3 is 16 residues long. Trimming shortened V by 2 bases and J by 0 bases, and 11 bases separated the two germline ends. CDR1 MRHNA and CDR2 SNTAGT come from the germline V gene. CDR3 region: CASSDEGTSSYNEQFF. As DNA, the CDR3 is TGTGCCAGCAGTGACGAGGGTACAAGCTCCTACAATGAGCAGTTCTTC.

The rearrangement uses TRBV12-1 and TRBJ1-1; the table assigns TRBD1, which was not confirmed against the DNA. TRBV12-1 is termed a pseudogene. The CDR3 spans 14 residues. CDR3 DNA: TGTGCCAGCATTCTGGCCTCGATGAACACTGAAGCTTTCTTT. Its protein product is CASILASMNTEAFF.

The chain joins TRBV28 to TRBJ2-7, with 8 bases aligning to TRBD2. The CDR3 runs 15 residues. Germline CDR1 is MDHEN and CDR2 is SYDVKM. J gave up 2 bases and V 7 bases, and 10 bases lay outside the gene matches. The CDR3 protein is CASTPAGLDTYEQYF. CDR3 DNA: TGTGCCAGCACCCCCGCGGGACTAGATACCTACGAGCAGTACTTC.

The chain carries TRBV5-4 and TRBJ1-1, with D possibly matching TRBD1 (6 bases). Looked up from germline, CDR1 is SGHNT and CDR2 is YYREEE (reference sequence). Trimming removed 4 bases at V and 0 bases at J, with 10 bases between. The CDR3 covers 14 residues. The CDR3 sequence: CASSPGAMNTEAFF. DNA of the CDR3: TGTGCCAGCAGCCCAGGGGCTATGAACACTGAAGCTTTCTTT. Using reference TRBV5-4 and TRBJ1-1 for the parts outside the CDR3, the full variable domain is ETGVTQSPTHLIKTRGQQVTLRCSSQSGHNTVSWYQQALGQGPQFIFQYYREEENGRGNFPPRFSGLQFPNYSSELNVNALELDDSALYLCASSPGAMNTEAFFGQGTRLTVV.

The J gene is TRBJ2-7, the V gene TRBV5-4; the match to TRBD2 covers 10 bases. J lost 6 bases, V lost 4 bases, and 10 bases had no gene match. The CDR3 covers 15 residues. The germline V gene has CDR1 SGHNT and CDR2 YYREEE (reference sequence). Here the CDR3 reads CASSPGLAMRSEQYF. For the CDR3, the DNA is TGTGCCAGCAGCCCGGGACTAGCGATGAGGAGCGAGCAGTACTTC.

The chain carries TRBV19 and TRBJ2-7, with 14 bases lining up with TRBD2. The ends lost 5 bases at V and 4 bases at J; junction bases unmatched: 13. The germline V gene encodes CDR1 LNHDA and CDR2 SQIVND (reference sequence). The CDR3 loop spans 18 amino acids. The chain's CDR3 is CASSPYSGGLAGVYEQYF. Written as DNA, the CDR3 is TGTGCCAGTAGTCCCTATAGCGGGGGACTAGCGGGAGTGTACGAGCAGTACTTC.

The chain has TRBV30 and TRBJ1-4; 9 nucleotides match TRBD1. The ends lost 2 bases at V and 5 bases at J; junction bases unmatched: 6. This CDR3 region has 15 residues. Germline CDR1 reads GTSNPN; CDR2 reads SVGIG (reference sequence). CDR3 sequence reads: CAWSTHRGQNEKLFF. Written as DNA, the CDR3 is TGTGCCTGGAGTACCCACAGGGGGCAGAATGAAAAACTGTTTTTT.

In regard to this clone: Compared with germline, one end of the junction differs, possibly owing to a read error. The chain carries TRBV6-5 and TRBJ1-2; TRBD1 agrees at 9 bases. The CDR3 consists of 15 residues. The germline CDR1 and CDR2 sequences are MNHEY and SVGAGI. The CDR3 here is CASTRTGVANYGYAF. The CDR3 DNA is TGTGCCAGCACCCGGACAGGGGTAGCTAACTATGGCTACGCCTTC.

The chain recombines TRBV7-2 with TRBJ2-1; 10 nucleotides agree with TRBD2. V gave up 4 bases and J gave up 6 bases; unmatched junction bases: 9. Per the germline V gene, CDR1 is SGHTA and CDR2 is FQGNSA. There are 16 residues in the CDR3. This chain's CDR3 is CASSSVASGRANEQFF. The CDR3 region has the DNA TGTGCCAGCAGCTCTGTGGCGAGCGGGAGGGCCAATGAGCAGTTCTTC.

The V call is TRBV27, the J call TRBJ2-2; TRBD1 matches 7 bases. The CDR3 sequence is 17 residues long. J gave up 0 bases and V 3 bases, and 7 bases lay outside the gene matches. Germline V lookup: CDR1 MNHEY, CDR2 SMNVEV (reference sequence). The CDR3 region is CASSLGAGTANTGELFF. In nucleotides, the CDR3 is TGTGCCAGCAGTTTGGGGGCCGGGACAGCGAACACCGGGGAGCTGTTTTTT.